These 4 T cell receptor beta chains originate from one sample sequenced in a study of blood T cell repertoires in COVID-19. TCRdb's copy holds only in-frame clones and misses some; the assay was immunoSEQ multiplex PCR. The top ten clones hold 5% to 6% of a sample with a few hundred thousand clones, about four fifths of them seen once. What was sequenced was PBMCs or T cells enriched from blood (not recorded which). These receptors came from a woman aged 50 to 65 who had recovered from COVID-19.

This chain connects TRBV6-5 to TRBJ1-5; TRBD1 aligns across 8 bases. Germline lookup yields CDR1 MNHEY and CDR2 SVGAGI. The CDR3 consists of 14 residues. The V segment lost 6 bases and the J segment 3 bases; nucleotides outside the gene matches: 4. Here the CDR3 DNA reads TGTGCCAGCAGAACGGGACAGGCCAATCAGCCCCAGCATTTT. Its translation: CASRTGQANQPQHF.

The CDR3 nucleotides are TGCGCCAGCAGCTTAGGGGGCCGGGGAACCGGGGAGCTGTTTTTT. This gives the protein CASSLGGRGTGELFF. The rearrangement links TRBV5-1 to TRBJ2-2; 7 bases fit TRBD1. This CDR3 has 15 amino acids. V shed 2 bases, J shed 5 bases, and the junction held 6 bases outside the gene matches. Germline CDR1 is SGHRS and CDR2 is YFSETQ.

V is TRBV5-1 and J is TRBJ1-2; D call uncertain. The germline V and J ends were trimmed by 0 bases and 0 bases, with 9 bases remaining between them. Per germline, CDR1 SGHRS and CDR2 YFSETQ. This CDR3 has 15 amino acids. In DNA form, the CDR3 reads TGCGCCAGCAGCTTGGATCGGGGTTCTAACTATGGCTACACCTTC. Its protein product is CASSLDRGSNYGYTF. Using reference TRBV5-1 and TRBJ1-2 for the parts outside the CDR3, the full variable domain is KAGVTQTPRYLIKTRGQQVTLSCSPISGHRSVSWYQQTPGQGLQFLFEYFSETQRNKGNFPGRFSGRQFSNSRSEMNVSTLELGDSALYLCASSLDRGSNYGYTFGSGTRLTVV.

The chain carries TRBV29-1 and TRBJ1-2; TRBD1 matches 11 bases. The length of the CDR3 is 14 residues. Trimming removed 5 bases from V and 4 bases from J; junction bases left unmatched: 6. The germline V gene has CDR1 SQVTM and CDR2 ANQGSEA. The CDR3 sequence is CSVQDRGQVYGYTF. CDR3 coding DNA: TGCAGCGTTCAGGACAGGGGGCAAGTCTATGGCTACACCTTC. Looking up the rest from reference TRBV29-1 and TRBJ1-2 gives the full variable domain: SAVISQKPSRDICQRGTSLTIQCQVDSQVTMMFWYRQQPGQSLTLIATANQGSEATYESGFVIDKFPISRPNLTFSTLTVSNMSPEDSSIYLCSVQDRGQVYGYTFGSGTRLTVV.